These 22 T cell receptor beta chains share one sample of origin, sequenced in a study of cytomegalovirus exposure and HLA in healthy donors. 60 Vbeta and 13 Jbeta primers were used in PCR. Generated by immunoSEQ multiplex PCR, the TCRdb table keeps only in-frame clones and is missing some. The data contain about 120,000 clones, 81% of them singletons. The sample consisted of PBMCs. These receptors all come from a woman aged 40 to 49 in good health and CMV-seronegative.

CDR3 sequence (DNA): TGTGCCAGCAGTTACAGACTAGCGGGTGCTGATAATGAGCAGTTCTTC. Its translation is CASSYRLAGADNEQFF. The J gene is TRBJ2-1, the V gene TRBV6-5, with TRBD2 matching over 10 bases. Per the germline V gene, CDR1 is MNHEY and CDR2 is SVGAGI. The CDR3 totals 16 residues. The V segment lost 2 bases and the J segment 7 bases; nucleotides outside the gene matches: 8.

V and J are TRBV27 and TRBJ1-1; D is possibly TRBD1 (6 bases). Trimming removed 1 base at V and 1 base at J, with 10 bases between. Germline V CDR1 and CDR2: MNHEY, SMNVEV (reference sequence). The CDR3 sequence is 15 residues long. The CDR3 DNA is TGTGCCAGCAGTTTATGGGGGGGCGGGAACACTGAAGCTTTCTTT. Its protein product is CASSLWGGGNTEAFF.

J is TRBJ2-1 and V is TRBV6-5, with 12 bases matching TRBD2. Germline V gene sequence: CDR1 MNHEY, CDR2 SVGAGI. V shed 3 bases and J 6 bases; nucleotides not matched to a gene: 3. The CDR3 contains 15 residues. CDR3 region: CASSYETSGSNEQFF. The DNA of the CDR3 is TGTGCCAGCAGTTATGAGACTAGCGGGAGCAATGAGCAGTTCTTC.

J is TRBJ2-7 and V is TRBV5-1, with 9 bases fitting TRBD2. CDR3 size: 14 residues. J lost 4 bases, V lost 4 bases, and 6 bases had no gene match. Germline assignment: CDR1 SGHRS and CDR2 YFSETQ. CDR3 region: CASSTAGGPYEQYF. Here the CDR3 DNA reads TGCGCCAGCAGCACCGCGGGGGGGCCATACGAGCAGTACTTC.

The chain uses TRBV6-5 and TRBJ1-2; D not certain. The CDR3 is 16 residues long. V was clipped by 0 bases and J by 0 bases, with 11 bases between them. CDR1 and CDR2 from the germline V gene are MNHEY and SVGAGI. CDR3 sequence: CASSYSEYGANYGYTF. The CDR3 DNA is TGTGCCAGCAGTTACTCGGAGTACGGAGCTAACTATGGCTACACCTTC.

V gene TRBV5-1 combines with J gene TRBJ1-1; possibly TRBD1 for D (5 bases). The germline CDR1 and CDR2 sequences are SGHRS and YFSETQ. The CDR3 has 14 amino acids. Deletions cut 4 bases from V and 4 bases from J, with 14 bases between. CDR3 bases: TGCGCCAGCAGCGGGGCCATATCTACCACTGAAGCTTTCTTT. The encoded protein is CASSGAISTTEAFF.

This clone was seen only once. The chain uses TRBV4-2 and TRBJ2-7; D perhaps matches TRBD2 (7 bases). This CDR3 spans 16 amino acids. Deletions cut 3 bases from V and 2 bases from J, with 17 bases between. Germline V gives CDR1 LGHNA, CDR2 YNFKEQ. The CDR3 region has the DNA TGTGCCAGCAGCCAGGGGGGGGCCGACCCTACCTACGAGCAGTACTTC. It encodes CASSQGGADPTYEQYF.

Remarks on this clone: Different DNA sequences within this sample yield the same CDR3. This sequence joins TRBV4-3 and TRBJ1-2; 7 positions agree with TRBD1. Per the germline V gene, CDR1 is LGHNA and CDR2 is YSLEER. V gave up 1 base and J gave up 4 bases; unmatched junction bases: 6. CDR3 size: 15 residues. This CDR3 reads CASSQAPQGVYGYTF. In DNA, the CDR3 is TGCGCCAGCAGCCAAGCCCCCCAGGGGGTCTATGGCTACACCTTC.

This clone was observed a single time. This rearrangement joins TRBV7-9 to TRBJ1-2; D remains ambiguous. Germline loops: CDR1 SEHNR, CDR2 FQNEAQ (reference sequence). The CDR3 runs to 12 residues. Trimming removed 6 bases at V and 3 bases at J, with 8 bases between. In nucleotides, the CDR3 is TGTGCCAGCAGTAATCGGGACTATGGCTACACCTTC. This sequence encodes CASSNRDYGYTF.

This chain links TRBV27 with TRBJ1-2; a weak D match, TRBD1 (5 bases). The V and J ends lost 2 bases and 4 bases respectively, with 8 bases between them. The germline gives CDR1 MNHEY, CDR2 SMNVEV (reference sequence). CDR3 length: 13 amino acids. The chain's CDR3 is CASSLRQFYGYTF. The CDR3, as DNA: TGTGCCAGCAGTTTAAGACAGTTCTATGGCTACACCTTC.

DNA for the CDR3: TGTGCCAGCAGTGACAGGGAAGTCTATGGCTACACCTTC. It codes for CASSDREVYGYTF. The chain is built from TRBV25-1 and TRBJ1-2, with TRBD1 as a possible D gene (5 bases). Germline CDR1 and CDR2: MGHDK and SYGVNS. The CDR3 loop spans 13 amino acids. Trimming took 3 bases from V and 4 from J, leaving 9 bases between them.

There are a few counts of this clone. This chain uses TRBV9 with TRBJ2-7; D is possibly TRBD1 (6 bases). V dropped 4 bases and J dropped 2 bases, with 13 bases sitting between them. Germline V gene lookup returns CDR1 SGDLS and CDR2 YYNGEE. CDR3 length equals 14 residues. As DNA, the CDR3 is TGTGCCAGCAGCAGACGGGACACTGCCTACGAGCAGTACTTC. Translation: CASSRRDTAYEQYF. The full variable domain, its missing parts supplied by reference TRBV9 and TRBJ2-7, is DSGVTQTPKHLITATGQRVTLRCSPRSGDLSVYWYQQSLDQGLQFLIQYYNGEERAKGNILERFSAQQFPDLHSELNLSSLELGDSALYFCASSRRDTAYEQYFGPGTRLTVT.

V is TRBV2 and J is TRBJ2-7, with D possibly matching TRBD1 (5 bases). The V end was cut by 9 bases, the J end by 2 bases, with 17 bases between. CDR3 length equals 14 residues. Germline CDR1 is SNHLY and CDR2 is FYNNEI. The CDR3 sequence: CARRGNFLAYEQYF. The CDR3 nucleotides read TGTGCCAGAAGGGGAAACTTCCTTGCCTACGAGCAGTACTTC.

CDR3 nucleotide sequence: TGTGCCAGCTCACCACCGGGCGGGGTGGCGGAGACCCAGTACTTC. This sequence encodes CASSPPGGVAETQYF. The rearrangement uses TRBV18 and TRBJ2-5; maybe TRBD2 (6 bases). Germline CDR1 KGHSH, CDR2 LQKENI. CDR3 length: 15 residues. V dropped 0 bases and J dropped 5 bases, with 13 bases sitting between them. Supplemented by reference TRBV18 and TRBJ2-5, the full variable domain reads NAGVMQNPRHLVRRRGQEARLRCSPMKGHSHVYWYRQLPEEGLKFMVYLQKENIIDESGMPKERFSAEFPKEGPSILRIQQVVRGDSAAYFCASSPPGGVAETQYFGPGTRLLVL.

This chain links TRBV19 with TRBJ2-1; 8 positions agree with TRBD2. CDR3 size: 16 residues. V lost 8 bases and J lost 0; bases outside the gene matches: 9. Per the germline V gene, CDR1 is LNHDA and CDR2 is SQIVND (reference sequence). The CDR3 DNA sequence: TGTGCCAGTTCTGTAGCCGGGACTAGCTCCTACAATGAGCAGTTCTTC. Its translation: CASSVAGTSSYNEQFF.

The CDR3 nucleotides read TGTGCCAGCAGGGTAACAGGGGACGGCAATCAGCCCCAGCATTTT. As protein: CASRVTGDGNQPQHF. The rearrangement joins TRBV6-1 to TRBJ1-5, with 7 bases identical to TRBD1. Looked up from germline, CDR1 is MNHNS and CDR2 is SASEGT. This CDR3 is built from 15 residues. V dropped 6 bases and J dropped 2; count of bases not matched to a gene: 7.

The gene calls are TRBV7-9 and TRBJ2-7; no definite D call. Deletions cut 1 base from V and 0 bases from J, with 7 bases between. This CDR3 is 14 amino acids long. Germline V gene sequence: CDR1 SEHNR, CDR2 FQNEAQ (reference sequence). The CDR3 DNA follows: TGTGCCAGCAGCTTAGAGTTCAGCTCCTACGAGCAGTACTTC. This sequence encodes CASSLEFSSYEQYF.

This chain connects TRBV28 to TRBJ1-5; no clear D. CDR3 length: 14 residues. Germline CDR1 and CDR2: MDHEN and SYDVKM. V was pared by 0 bases and J by 4 bases, with 7 bases between. Written as DNA, the CDR3 is TGTGCCAGCAGTTTATGGGCAGATAATCAGCCCCAGCATTTT. It translates to CASSLWADNQPQHF.

The chain combines TRBV11-2 with TRBJ2-1; 8 positions match TRBD1. The CDR3 is made up of 16 amino acids. Unmatched junction bases numbered 7, after V lost 5 bases and J lost 1 base. Germline CDR1 SGHAT, CDR2 FQNNGV. The CDR3 DNA follows: TGTGCCAGCAGCCCCCTCGACAGGGGTTCCTACAATGAGCAGTTCTTC. It yields the protein CASSPLDRGSYNEQFF.

This chain connects TRBV11-2 to TRBJ1-1; D is uncertain. The germline CDR1 and CDR2 sequences are SGHAT and FQNNGV. The V and J ends lost 1 base and 2 bases respectively, with 11 bases between them. The CDR3 spans 15 residues. The chain's CDR3 is CASSLVRELNTEAFF. The DNA for the CDR3 is TGTGCCAGCAGCTTAGTTCGGGAGCTTAACACTGAAGCTTTCTTT.

The V call is TRBV2, the J call TRBJ2-7; the D is unclear. The CDR3 runs 13 residues. The V gene's germline CDR1 is SNHLY and CDR2 FYNNEI. The V end lost 2 bases, the J end lost 3 bases, and 8 bases lay between the germline ends. CDR3 protein: CASSELVGYEQYF. For the CDR3, the DNA is TGTGCCAGCAGTGAACTAGTCGGCTACGAGCAGTACTTC.

V usage is TRBV29-1 and J usage is TRBJ1-2; no clear D gene. Germline CDR1 reads SQVTM; CDR2 reads ANQGSEA. The CDR3 is 13 amino acids. Trimming removed 4 bases at V and 4 bases at J, with 13 bases between. CDR3 protein: CSVASGSLYGYTF. The CDR3 DNA is TGCAGCGTTGCATCCGGTTCCCTCTATGGCTACACCTTC.